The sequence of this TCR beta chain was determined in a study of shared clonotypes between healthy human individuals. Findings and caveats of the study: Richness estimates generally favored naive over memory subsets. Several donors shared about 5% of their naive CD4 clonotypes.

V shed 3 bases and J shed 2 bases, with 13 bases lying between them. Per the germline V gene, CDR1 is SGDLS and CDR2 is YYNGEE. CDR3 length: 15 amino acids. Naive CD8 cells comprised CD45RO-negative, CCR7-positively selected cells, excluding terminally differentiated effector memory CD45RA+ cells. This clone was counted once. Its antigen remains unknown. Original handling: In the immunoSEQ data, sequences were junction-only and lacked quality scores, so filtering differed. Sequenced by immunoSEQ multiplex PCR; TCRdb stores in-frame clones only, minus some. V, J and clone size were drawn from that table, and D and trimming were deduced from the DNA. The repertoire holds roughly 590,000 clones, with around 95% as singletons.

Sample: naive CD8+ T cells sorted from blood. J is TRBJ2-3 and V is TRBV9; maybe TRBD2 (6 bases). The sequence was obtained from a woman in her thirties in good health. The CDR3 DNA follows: TGTGCCAGCAGCGGGCGGGACTCGTTCACAGATACGCAGTATTTT. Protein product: CASSGRDSFTDTQYF.